This T cell receptor (beta chain) was identified during a study of response to subunit inactivated influenza vaccine. This clonotype was seen only once. The target antigen is unknown. Findings of the study overall: Each seasonal flu vaccination may recruit only limited new T cells, authors suggested.

TCRdb independently ran MiXCR on the RT-PCR reads; one entry per CDR3 protein. Among about 800,000 distinct CDR3 sequences listed, about 20% were seen once. The receptor's source is a man aged 45-65 years who received an inactivated influenza vaccine. Sequencing was performed on PBMCs from blood, taken about 5 days after vaccination.

CDR3 protein: CSARDLGHLKLFF. CDR3 bases: TGCAGTGCTAGAGATCTAGGACACTTAAAACTGTTTTTT. The chain links TRBV20-1 to TRBJ1-4; TRBD1 might be the D (5 bases). V lost 0 bases and J lost 10, with 12 bases in between. The CDR3 totals 13 residues. CDR1 and CDR2 (germline): DFQATT, SNEGSKA (reference sequence).